This record covers a single TCR beta chain. Its antigen target is currently unknown. Within one base of it there is no much larger clone, and no base qualities were kept. The data belong to a study of blood T cell repertoires in COVID-19 (dated by TCRdb to the early 2020s). About the full investigation: Samples from collaborators originated in the United States, Italy and Spain and spanned both the acute and convalescent phases of COVID-19. The repertoires were made available in a free public database intended to serve as a resource for research on the immune response to SARS-CoV-2. Subjects who had been exposed to COVID-19, were actively infected with it, or had recovered from it provided the deeply sampled blood TCRbeta repertoires that made up the dataset. Sample metadata almost always included a de-identified subject ID, COVID-19 status, age in years and sex. Samples were obtained from the ongoing ImmuneRACE study (first 160 participants) and from about 1,300 subjects provided by 6 global collaborators. The prospective study material was composed of cDNA or gDNA derived from T cells, B-cell-depleted T cells, or PBMCs. HLA class I and class II types, where available, came from metadata supplied by the sample provider rather than from assay-based typing. On the study overall, not on this receptor specifically: Clinical and demographic metadata were provided uncurated, with the amount varying by source and participant.

V lost 5 bases and J lost 3 bases; the stretch between them is 10 bases long. Its CDR3 holds 14 amino acids, cysteine through phenylalanine. Only the CDR3 DNA stays, 42 bases, in frame from base 1. The CDR1 and CDR2 encoded by the germline V gene (reference sequence) are MNHEY and SMNVEV. The collaborating institutions used their own protocols to collect whole blood in K2EDTA tubes. For TCRbeta analysis, collaborators shipped samples in one of three forms: frozen whole blood, isolated PBMCs, or DNA extracted from either of those sample types. TCRbeta CDR3 regions were amplified from genomic DNA by means of the immunoSEQ Assay, a bias-controlled multiplex PCR. Regarding the original processing steps: The number of nucleated cells in each sample was estimated by amplification of reference gene primers within the assay. Sequence reads were collapsed and filtered to measure the absolute abundance of every unique TCRbeta CDR3 rearrangement. Productive Simpson clonality was computed per sample as the square root of Simpson's diversity index over productive rearrangements. Held by TCRdb, this immuneACCESS table contains in-frame sequences only and omits some clones. Under half of the omission traces to an unresolved V gene where checked; the cause of the rest is unknown. D and trimming come from the DNA, and the V and J calls and clone size come from that table. The sample table holds some 140,000 clones, of which about 90% were seen once. Roughly 0.54% of the sample is taken by the ten largest.

The sequenced sample consisted of peripheral blood. The chain is made from TRBV27 and TRBJ1-4; no D gene call is confident. The TCR comes from a man in his forties or fifties with acute or convalescent COVID-19. The sequence in DNA is TGTGCCAGCAGTCCCCCGGACTCTAATGAAAAACTGTTTTTT. It specifies CASSPPDSNEKLFF.